These T cell receptor beta chains were read from a single sample in a study of T cell responses to AZD1222 COVID-19 vaccine. Produced via immunoSEQ multiplex PCR; TCRdb's table is partial and in-frame only. The sample comprises 120,000 or so clones, roughly 84% of which are singletons, and approximately 26% rests with the top ten. The source was peripheral blood, collected 28 days after the second AZD1222 dose. The receptors derive from an adult who received the AZD1222 COVID-19 vaccine. The CDR3 runs from the conserved cysteine through the conserved F or W.

CDR3 length	V gene	J gene	CDR3 protein
12	TRBV28	TRBJ2-2	CTDSPNTGELFF
14	TRBV2	TRBJ1-2	CASSVEQGAYGYTF
14	TRBV2	TRBJ2-1	CASTSSGGYNEQFF
17	TRBV7-9	TRBJ1-2	CASSLWGPLASSGGYTF
18	TRBV9	TRBJ2-3	CASSGTSGGRLIADTQYF
14	TRBV5-8	TRBJ1-1	CASSLVVGETEAFF
14	TRBV9	TRBJ1-4	CASAAGGGNEKLFF
13	TRBV20-1	TRBJ1-2	CSASKGVMDGYTF
16	TRBV3-1/TRBV3-2	TRBJ2-5	CASSPRSRDRKETQYF
17	TRBV28	TRBJ1-5	CASSQRRTGDSNQPQHF
16	TRBV5-1	TRBJ1-4	CASSSTGAASNEKLFF
18	TRBV6-7	TRBJ2-1	CASISGGKQIASYNEQFF
14	TRBV4-3	TRBJ1-2	CASSQGTANYGYTF
14	TRBV27	TRBJ2-5	CASRYRQGAQTQYF
13	TRBV9	TRBJ1-2	CASSVNSIYGYTF